This entry concerns a single TCR beta chain. The antigen is not known. Clones were read by immunoSEQ multiplex PCR, and TCRdb kept only the in-frame ones, dropping some. The sample shows millions of clones, 85% to 95% of them seen only once. The sample is drawn from a study of shared clonotypes between healthy human individuals. Overall study: There were three CD4 naive, three CD4 memory, two CD8 naive and one CD8 memory plates per donor.

CD45RO-negative, CCR7-selected cells formed the naive CD8 fraction, which excluded terminally differentiated effector memory CD45RA+ cells. The CDR3 totals 15 residues. Germline V lookup: CDR1 MDHEN, CDR2 SYDVKM. After removal of 6 bases from V and 6 bases from J, the junction contained 8 bases not matched to a gene. Study-wide results and limits: Non-shared clonotypes had lower generation probabilities than clonotypes shared by all four sorted-subset donors.

This receptor was taken from a man younger than 35 in good health. The sequencing sample was made of naive CD8+ T cells sorted from blood. The chain employs TRBV28 and TRBJ1-5; 10 nucleotides match TRBD1. Written as DNA, the CDR3 is TGTGCCAGCAGCCCTGGGACAGGGGTTTTTCAGCCCCAGCATTTT. As protein: CASSPGTGVFQPQHF.